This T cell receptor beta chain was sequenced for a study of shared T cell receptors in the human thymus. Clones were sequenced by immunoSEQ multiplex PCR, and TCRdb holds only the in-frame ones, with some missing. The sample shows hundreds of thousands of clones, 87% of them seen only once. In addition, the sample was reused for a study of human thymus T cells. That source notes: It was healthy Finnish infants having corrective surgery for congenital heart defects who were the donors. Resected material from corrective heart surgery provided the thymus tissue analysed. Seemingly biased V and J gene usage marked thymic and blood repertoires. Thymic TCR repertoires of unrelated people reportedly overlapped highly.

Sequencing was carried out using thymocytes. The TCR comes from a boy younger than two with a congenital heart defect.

In DNA form, the CDR3 reads TGTGCCAGCAATAAGAGGGGAGGTACCTACGAGCAGTACTTC. It codes for CASNKRGGTYEQYF. This chain uses TRBV27 with TRBJ2-7; the D gene is possibly TRBD2 (6 bases). Germline lookup yields CDR1 MNHEY and CDR2 SMNVEV (reference sequence). CDR3 size: 14 residues. V lost 7 bases and J 2 bases, leaving 15 bases between the germline ends.